Listed below are T cell receptor beta chains from one sample, sequenced in a study of beta chain features in type 1 diabetes. Clones were sequenced by immunoSEQ multiplex PCR, and TCRdb holds only the in-frame ones, with some missing. The sample comprises 93,000 or so clones, roughly 28% of which are singletons, and 0.5% to 0.6% rests with the top ten. The material sequenced was central memory CD4+ T cells from blood. The receptor set was obtained from a woman aged 18-29 years with type 1 diabetes. Each CDR3 is given with its conserved first and last residue. D genes are given only for firm matches. Clone size, where shown, is once, few, many, or a class for clones that have expanded.

CDR3 length | J gene | V gene | clone size | D gene | CDR3 DNA | CDR3 protein
14 | TRBJ1-1 | TRBV30 | - | - | TGTGCCTGGAGTTATTTGACAGGGAACACTGAAGCTTTCTTT | CAWSYLTGNTEAFF
15 | TRBJ1-1 | TRBV7-8 | - | TRBD1 | TGTGCCAGCAGACCGGGACAGGGAGAATGGACTGAAGCTTTCTTT | CASRPGQGEWTEAFF
13 | TRBJ2-1 | TRBV6-5 | few | - | TGTGCCAGCAGTTCGGGGTATACCAATGAGCAGTTCTTC | CASSSGYTNEQFF
14 | TRBJ2-2 | TRBV7-8 | - | - | TGTACCAGCAGCACCCTCCTAGGCGCCGGGGAGCTGTTTTTT | CTSSTLLGAGELFF
13 | TRBJ2-2 | TRBV5-1 | few | - | TGCGCCAGTCGAGACAGCGACACCGGGGAGCTGTTTTTT | CASRDSDTGELFF
15 | TRBJ1-5 | TRBV15 | few | - | TGTGCCACCAGCAGACAGGGGACCCGCAATCAGCCCCAGCATTTT | CATSRQGTRNQPQHF
15 | TRBJ1-2 | TRBV4-3 | - | TRBD1 | TGCGCCAGCAGTCTACAGGGGGGTTCCTCCTATGGCTACACCTTC | CASSLQGGSSYGYTF
17 | TRBJ2-5 | TRBV19 | few | TRBD2 | TGTGCCAGTAGTAACGGACTAGCGGGAGGAGGATGGGAGACCCAGTACTTC | CASSNGLAGGGWETQYF
15 | TRBJ1-4 | TRBV6-5 | - | - | TGTGCCAGCAGTTACTCCACTGGAAGGGGGGAAAAACTGTTTTTT | CASSYSTGRGEKLFF
13 | TRBJ1-1 | TRBV21-1 | - | - | TGTGCCAGCAGCACGGATCGGAGGACTGAAGCTTTCTTT | CASSTDRRTEAFF
14 | TRBJ2-1 | TRBV18 | few | - | TGTGCCAGCTCACCACCTTGGGCGAGTGATGAGCAGTTCTTC | CASSPPWASDEQFF
17 | TRBJ2-3 | TRBV10-3 | - | - | TGTGCCATCAGTGAGAAAGGTAGCGACCCTCGCACAGATACGCAGTATTTT | CAISEKGSDPRTDTQYF
15 | TRBJ1-4 | TRBV7-2 | - | - | TGTGCCAGCAGCCAGCGAGGGTCAACTAATGAAAAACTGTTTTTT | CASSQRGSTNEKLFF
15 | TRBJ1-2 | TRBV28 | - | TRBD1 | TGTGCCAGCAAAGACAGGGGGGGACCCTTGGGAGGCTACACCTTC | CASKDRGGPLGGYTF
13 | TRBJ1-1 | TRBV5-1 | - | - | TGCGCCAGCTCGGAACAGGGAAGGACTGAAGCTTTCTTT | CASSEQGRTEAFF
15 | TRBJ2-1 | TRBV6-1 | few | TRBD2 | TGTGCCAGCAGTGATAGCGGGAGGTTGGACAATGAGCAGTTCTTC | CASSDSGRLDNEQFF
16 | TRBJ2-1 | TRBV9 | - | TRBD2 | TGTGCCAGCAGCGGGCCGAGACTAGCGGAGAACTTACATCCAGTCTTC | CASSGPRLAENLHPVF
13 | TRBJ1-1 | TRBV5-1 | few | TRBD1 | TGCGCCAGCAGCTTGGAACAGGGGGCTGAAGCTTTCTTT | CASSLEQGAEAFF